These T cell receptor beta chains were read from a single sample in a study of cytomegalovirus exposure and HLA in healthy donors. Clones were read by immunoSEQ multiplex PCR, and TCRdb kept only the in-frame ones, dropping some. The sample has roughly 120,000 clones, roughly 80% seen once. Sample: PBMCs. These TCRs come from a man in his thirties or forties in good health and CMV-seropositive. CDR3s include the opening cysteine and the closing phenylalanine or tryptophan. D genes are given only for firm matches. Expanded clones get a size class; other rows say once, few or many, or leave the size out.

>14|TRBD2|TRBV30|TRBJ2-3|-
TGTGCCTGGAGCGTACTAGCGGGGACAGATACGCAGTATTTT
CAWSVLAGTDTQYF
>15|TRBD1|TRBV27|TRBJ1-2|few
TGTGCCAGCAGTTTCCGACAGGGGGTCAACTATGGCTACACCTTC
CASSFRQGVNYGYTF
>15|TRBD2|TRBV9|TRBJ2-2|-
TGTGCCAGCAGCGTAGGGACTAGTCGGGCCGGGGAGCTGTTTTTT
CASSVGTSRAGELFF
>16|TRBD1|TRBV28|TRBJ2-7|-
TGTGCCACGCTACCAATACAGGGGAGTACGAGATACGAGCAGTACTTC
CATLPIQGSTRYEQYF
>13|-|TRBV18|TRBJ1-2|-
TGTGCCAGCTCACAGGGAGCGGGATATGGCTACACCTTC
CASSQGAGYGYTF
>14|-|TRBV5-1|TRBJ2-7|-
TGCGCCAGCAGCTTGGTCGGGGACTCCTACGAGCAGTACTTC
CASSLVGDSYEQYF
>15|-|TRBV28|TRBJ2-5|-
TGTGCCAGCAGTTTAGCGTCTTTCGGGAGAGAGACCCAGTACTTC
CASSLASFGRETQYF
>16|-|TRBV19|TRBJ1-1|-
TGTGCCAGTAGTATCGAAATAGGTGCGGGCCTCACTGAAGCTTTCTTT
CASSIEIGAGLTEAFF
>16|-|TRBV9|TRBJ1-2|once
TGTGCCAGCAGCGTAGGACAGCCTCTCCAAGGGGCTGGCTACACCTTC
CASSVGQPLQGAGYTF
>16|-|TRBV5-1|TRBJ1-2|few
TGCGCCAGCAGCTTGGCCCTGAGGAGCAGTAACTATGGCTACACCTTC
CASSLALRSSNYGYTF
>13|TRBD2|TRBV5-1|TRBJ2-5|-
TGCGCCAGCAGCTTCTGGGGAGGGGAGACCCAGTACTTC
CASSFWGGETQYF
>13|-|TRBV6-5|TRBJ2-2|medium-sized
TGTGCCAGCAGTTACGGCTTCACCGGGGAGCTGTTTTTT
CASSYGFTGELFF
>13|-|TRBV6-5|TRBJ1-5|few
TGTGCCAGCAGAGGACAGATTAATCAGCCCCAGCATTTT
CASRGQINQPQHF
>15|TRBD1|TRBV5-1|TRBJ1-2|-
TGCGCCAGCAGCTTGATAGGACAGGGGAGGGGAGGCTACACCTTC
CASSLIGQGRGGYTF
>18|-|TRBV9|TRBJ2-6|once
TGTGCCAGCAGCGTACTTACAGGGAGGGTCTCTGGGGCCAACGTCCTGACTTTC
CASSVLTGRVSGANVLTF
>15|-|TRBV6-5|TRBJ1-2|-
TGTGCCAGCAGTCGTTACTCCGGCGGTGGGTATGGCTACACCTTC
CASSRYSGGGYGYTF
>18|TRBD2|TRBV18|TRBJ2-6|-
TGTGCCAGCTCCCCTGCGGGGAGGGCCGACTCTGGGGCCAACGTCCTGACTTTC
CASSPAGRADSGANVLTF
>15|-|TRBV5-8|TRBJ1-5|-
TGTGCCAGCAGCCGACACCCATATAGCAATCAGCCCCAGCATTTT
CASSRHPYSNQPQHF
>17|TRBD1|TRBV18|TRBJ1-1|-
TGTGCCAGCTCATTAACCGGGACAGGGGCCATGAACACTGAAGCTTTCTTT
CASSLTGTGAMNTEAFF
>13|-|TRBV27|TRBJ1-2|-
TGTGCCAGCAGTCGGGGTCCTGGCTATGGCTACACCTTC
CASSRGPGYGYTF
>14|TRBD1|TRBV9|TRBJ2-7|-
TGTGCCAGCAGCGAGGGGGACAGGGGTTACGAGCAGTACTTC
CASSEGDRGYEQYF
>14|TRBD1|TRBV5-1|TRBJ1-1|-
TGCGCCAGCAGCTTGGGACAGGGTGTCACTGAAGCTTTCTTT
CASSLGQGVTEAFF